A selection of T cell receptor beta chains follows, all from one sample in a study of regulatory T cells in long-lasting Graves disease. TCRdb re-called the multiplex PCR reads through MiXCR, storing one row per CDR3 protein. The sample contains 350,000 to 500,000 distinct CDR3 sequences, under 25% of which appear only once. The specimen was peripheral blood mononuclear cells (PBMCs), collected when the disease was refractory, from a patient treated with antithyroid drugs. All receptors come from a female donor with Graves disease. CDR3s include the opening cysteine and the closing phenylalanine or tryptophan. Each record gives: CDR3 protein, CDR3 DNA, clone size, CDR3 length, D gene, J gene, V gene. D genes are given only for firm matches. Part of the rows lack a size; the others show once, few, many or a class for expanded clones.

CDR3aa: CASSPRTGDEKLFF
CDR3nt: TGTGCCAGCTCGCCCAGGACAGGGGATGAAAAACTGTTTTTT
abundance: NA
len: 14
d_gene: TRBD1
j_gene: TRBJ1-4
v_gene: TRBV18

CDR3aa: CASSPYRSGFTYEQYF
CDR3nt: TGTGCCAGCAGCCCATACCGGAGCGGATTCACCTACGAGCAGTACTTC
abundance: NA
len: 16
d_gene: NA
j_gene: TRBJ2-7
v_gene: TRBV7-8

CDR3aa: CASRRRGSGELFF
CDR3nt: TGTGCCAGCAGGAGAAGGGGGTCCGGGGAGCTGTTTTTT
abundance: NA
len: 13
d_gene: NA
j_gene: TRBJ2-2
v_gene: TRBV7-8

CDR3aa: CAWIGTAHTGELFF
CDR3nt: TGTGCCTGGATAGGGACAGCACACACCGGGGAGCTGTTTTTT
abundance: NA
len: 14
d_gene: TRBD1
j_gene: TRBJ2-2
v_gene: TRBV30

CDR3aa: CASSSGRGNQPQHF
CDR3nt: TGTGCCAGTAGTTCAGGTCGGGGCAATCAGCCCCAGCATTTT
abundance: NA
len: 14
d_gene: NA
j_gene: TRBJ1-5
v_gene: TRBV19

CDR3aa: CAWNRGTGELFF
CDR3nt: TGCGCCTGGAATCGTGGGACCGGGGAGCTGTTTTTT
abundance: few
len: 12
d_gene: NA
j_gene: TRBJ2-2
v_gene: TRBV30

CDR3aa: CASADSDRGWETQYF
CDR3nt: TGTGCCAGCGCAGACTCGGACAGGGGATGGGAGACCCAGTACTTC
abundance: many
len: 15
d_gene: TRBD1
j_gene: TRBJ2-5
v_gene: TRBV27

CDR3aa: CASTGGVEKLFF
CDR3nt: TGTGCCAGCACGGGGGGCGTTGAAAAACTGTTTTTT
abundance: few
len: 12
d_gene: NA
j_gene: TRBJ1-4
v_gene: TRBV12-3/TRBV12-4

CDR3aa: CASSGRTDEKLFF
CDR3nt: TGTGCCAGCAGCGGTCGGACAGATGAAAAACTGTTTTTT
abundance: many
len: 13
d_gene: NA
j_gene: TRBJ1-4
v_gene: TRBV7-6

CDR3aa: CATHRDGYTGELFF
CDR3nt: TGTGCCACCCACCGGGACGGTTACACCGGGGAGCTGTTTTTT
abundance: NA
len: 14
d_gene: NA
j_gene: TRBJ2-2
v_gene: TRBV12-3/TRBV12-4

CDR3aa: CAISGLGTSGANVLTF
CDR3nt: TGTGCCATCAGTGGGCTCGGGACCTCTGGGGCCAACGTCCTGACTTTC
abundance: few
len: 16
d_gene: NA
j_gene: TRBJ2-6
v_gene: TRBV10-3

CDR3aa: CASSLAGTGSQETQYF
CDR3nt: TGTGCCAGCAGTTTGGCCGGGACAGGGTCCCAAGAGACCCAGTACTTC
abundance: many
len: 16
d_gene: TRBD1
j_gene: TRBJ2-5
v_gene: TRBV27

CDR3aa: CASSGSPYRLNEQFF
CDR3nt: TGTGCCAGCAGTGGATCCCCGTACAGGTTAAATGAGCAGTTCTTC
abundance: many
len: 15
d_gene: NA
j_gene: TRBJ2-1
v_gene: TRBV6-1

CDR3aa: CASRGAGGFYEQYF
CDR3nt: TGTGCCAGCAGAGGAGCGGGAGGCTTCTACGAGCAGTACTTC
abundance: many
len: 14
d_gene: TRBD2
j_gene: TRBJ2-7
v_gene: TRBV28

CDR3aa: CAITPADRGNTDTQYF
CDR3nt: TGTGCCATCACCCCGGCTGACAGGGGTAACACAGATACGCAGTATTTT
abundance: once
len: 16
d_gene: TRBD1
j_gene: TRBJ2-3
v_gene: TRBV10-3

CDR3aa: CSVDQLAGEGRLVNEQFF
CDR3nt: TGCAGCGTTGATCAGCTAGCGGGAGAAGGTCGTTTAGTTAATGAGCAGTTCTTC
abundance: NA
len: 18
d_gene: TRBD2
j_gene: TRBJ2-1
v_gene: TRBV29-1

CDR3aa: CSVEEGPYEQYF
CDR3nt: TGCAGCGTTGAGGAGGGGCCATATGAGCAGTACTTC
abundance: many
len: 12
d_gene: NA
j_gene: TRBJ2-7
v_gene: TRBV29-1

CDR3aa: CASRRDMVETQYF
CDR3nt: TGTGCCAGCCGCCGGGATATGGTGGAGACCCAGTACTTC
abundance: NA
len: 13
d_gene: NA
j_gene: TRBJ2-5
v_gene: TRBV7-9

CDR3aa: CASSSTGTGVRWQYF
CDR3nt: TGTGCCAGCAGTAGCACCGGGACAGGTGTCAGGTGGCAGTACTTC
abundance: many
len: 15
d_gene: TRBD1
j_gene: TRBJ2-7
v_gene: TRBV28

CDR3aa: CASSVLVTSGRNEQFF
CDR3nt: TGTGCCAGCAGCGTACTTGTTACTAGCGGGCGGAATGAGCAGTTCTTC
abundance: NA
len: 16
d_gene: TRBD2
j_gene: TRBJ2-1
v_gene: TRBV9

CDR3aa: CASKLAGRNEQFF
CDR3nt: TGCGCCAGCAAGCTAGCGGGAAGGAATGAGCAGTTCTTC
abundance: NA
len: 13
d_gene: TRBD2
j_gene: TRBJ2-1
v_gene: TRBV5-1

CDR3aa: CASSQTGTKTNQPQHF
CDR3nt: TGTGCCAGCAGTCAAACCGGGACAAAGACGAATCAGCCCCAGCATTTT
abundance: many
len: 16
d_gene: NA
j_gene: TRBJ1-5
v_gene: TRBV12-3/TRBV12-4

CDR3aa: CAISERTWELFF
CDR3nt: TGTGCCATCAGTGAAAGGACGTGGGAGCTGTTTTTT
abundance: many
len: 12
d_gene: NA
j_gene: TRBJ2-2
v_gene: TRBV10-3